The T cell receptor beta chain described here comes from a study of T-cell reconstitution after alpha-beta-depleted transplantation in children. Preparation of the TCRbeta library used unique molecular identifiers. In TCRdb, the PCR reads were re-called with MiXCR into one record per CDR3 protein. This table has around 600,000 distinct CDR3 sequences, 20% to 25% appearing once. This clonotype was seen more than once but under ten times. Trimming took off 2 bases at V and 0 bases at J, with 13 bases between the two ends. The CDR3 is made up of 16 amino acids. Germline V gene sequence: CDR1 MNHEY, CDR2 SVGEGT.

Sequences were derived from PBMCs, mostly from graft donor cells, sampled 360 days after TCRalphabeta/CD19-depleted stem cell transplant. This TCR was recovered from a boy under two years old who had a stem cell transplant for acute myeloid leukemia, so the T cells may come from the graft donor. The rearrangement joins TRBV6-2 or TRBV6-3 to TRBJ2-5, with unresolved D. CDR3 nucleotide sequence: TGTGCCAGCAGTTACAGGAGCGAACAATACCAAGAGACCCAGTACTTC. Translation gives CASSYRSEQYQETQYF.